These T cell receptor beta chains were read from a single sample in a study of CD8+ T cells in alopecia areata. Sequencing was performed with immunoSEQ multiplex PCR; in TCRdb, only in-frame clones are kept and a portion is missing. Altogether 110,000 to 150,000 clones are present, less than 65% being singletons, with the ten largest covering around 34%. Sequenced: CD8+ T cells sorted from blood. The receptor set was obtained from a human donor in good health. The CDR3 runs from the conserved cysteine through the conserved F or W. The order of the fields is CDR3 protein, CDR3 DNA, clone size, D gene, J gene, V gene. D genes are given only for firm matches. Expanded clones are given a class, and other clones once, few, many or no size at all.

cdr3_aa: CASSQEVASGRGNIQYF
cdr3_nt: TGCGCCAGCAGCCAAGAGGTGGCTAGCGGTAGGGGAAACATTCAGTACTTC
clone_size: .
d_call: TRBD2
j_call: TRBJ2-4
v_call: TRBV4-1

cdr3_aa: CASSLHRDGYTF
cdr3_nt: TGTGCCAGCAGCCTCCACAGGGATGGCTACACCTTC
clone_size: .
d_call: .
j_call: TRBJ1-2
v_call: TRBV9

cdr3_aa: CASGLSGNTEAFF
cdr3_nt: TGTGCTAGTGGTCTCTCAGGGAACACTGAAGCTTTCTTT
clone_size: once
d_call: .
j_call: TRBJ1-1
v_call: TRBV12-5

cdr3_aa: CASSLDNSYNEQFF
cdr3_nt: TGTGCCAGCAGCTTGGACAACTCCTACAATGAGCAGTTCTTC
clone_size: .
d_call: .
j_call: TRBJ2-1
v_call: TRBV13

cdr3_aa: CASSQTQLGYEQYF
cdr3_nt: TGCGCCAGCAGCCAAACCCAGTTGGGCTACGAGCAGTACTTC
clone_size: .
d_call: .
j_call: TRBJ2-7
v_call: TRBV4-1

cdr3_aa: CASRERETQYF
cdr3_nt: TGTGCCAGCAGAGAAAGAGAGACCCAGTACTTC
clone_size: .
d_call: .
j_call: TRBJ2-5
v_call: TRBV25-1

cdr3_aa: CASSLGRGDEQYF
cdr3_nt: TGTGCCAGCAGCTTAGGCCGGGGCGACGAGCAGTACTTC
clone_size: .
d_call: .
j_call: TRBJ2-7
v_call: TRBV13

cdr3_aa: CASSQTTGGKGAYYEQYF
cdr3_nt: TGTGCCAGCAGCCAGACCACAGGGGGCAAAGGGGCTTACTACGAGCAGTACTTC
clone_size: .
d_call: TRBD1
j_call: TRBJ2-7
v_call: TRBV7-9

cdr3_aa: CATHGWDKSNQPQHF
cdr3_nt: TGTGCCACCCACGGTTGGGACAAATCCAATCAGCCCCAGCATTTT
clone_size: few
d_call: .
j_call: TRBJ1-5
v_call: TRBV6-5

cdr3_aa: CASTIPGVTQETQYF
cdr3_nt: TGTGCCAGCACTATTCCAGGGGTGACCCAAGAGACCCAGTACTTC
clone_size: few
d_call: .
j_call: TRBJ2-5
v_call: TRBV7-9

cdr3_aa: CASAGQDPGELFF
cdr3_nt: TGTGCCAGCGCCGGGCAGGATCCCGGGGAGCTGTTTTTT
clone_size: .
d_call: .
j_call: TRBJ2-2
v_call: TRBV7-9

cdr3_aa: CATGPELQETQYF
cdr3_nt: TGTGCCACTGGTCCGGAGTTACAAGAGACCCAGTACTTC
clone_size: .
d_call: .
j_call: TRBJ2-5
v_call: TRBV15

cdr3_aa: CATSREVLAGENEQFF
cdr3_nt: TGTGCCACCAGCAGAGAAGTTCTAGCGGGAGAGAACGAGCAGTTCTTC
clone_size: few
d_call: TRBD2
j_call: TRBJ2-1
v_call: TRBV15

cdr3_aa: CASSTHSGQGGYEQYF
cdr3_nt: TGTGCCAGTAGTACCCACTCGGGACAGGGTGGCTACGAGCAGTACTTC
clone_size: .
d_call: TRBD1
j_call: TRBJ2-7
v_call: TRBV19

cdr3_aa: CASRLNTGELFF
cdr3_nt: TGTGCCAGCAGGCTAAACACCGGGGAGCTGTTTTTT
clone_size: .
d_call: .
j_call: TRBJ2-2
v_call: TRBV5-4

cdr3_aa: CASSVGTSGKTDTQYF
cdr3_nt: TGTGCCAGCAGTGTTGGGACTAGCGGGAAAACAGATACGCAGTATTTT
clone_size: .
d_call: TRBD2
j_call: TRBJ2-3
v_call: TRBV9

cdr3_aa: CSVVFLDNSYNEQFF
cdr3_nt: TGCAGCGTTGTTTTTCTTGACAACTCCTACAATGAGCAGTTCTTC
clone_size: .
d_call: .
j_call: TRBJ2-1
v_call: TRBV29-1

cdr3_aa: CASSFGTGELFF
cdr3_nt: TGTGCCAGCAGCTTTGGCACCGGGGAGCTGTTTTTT
clone_size: few
d_call: .
j_call: TRBJ2-2
v_call: TRBV11-1

cdr3_aa: CASRPDSSNQPQHF
cdr3_nt: TGTGCCAGCAGACCCGACAGTAGCAATCAGCCCCAGCATTTT
clone_size: .
d_call: .
j_call: TRBJ1-5
v_call: TRBV6-6

cdr3_aa: CASSKGLAGDTQYF
cdr3_nt: TGTGCCAGCAGCAAAGGACTAGCGGGAGATACGCAGTATTTT
clone_size: .
d_call: TRBD2
j_call: TRBJ2-3
v_call: TRBV7-6

cdr3_aa: CASSPTGLAGANVLTF
cdr3_nt: TGCGCCAGCAGCCCTACAGGGTTAGCTGGGGCCAACGTCCTGACTTTC
clone_size: few
d_call: .
j_call: TRBJ2-6
v_call: TRBV5-1

cdr3_aa: CSVENRGGYTF
cdr3_nt: TGCAGCGTTGAAAACAGGGGAGGCTACACCTTC
clone_size: .
d_call: TRBD1
j_call: TRBJ1-2
v_call: TRBV29-1

cdr3_aa: CASSPYVGGSGELFF
cdr3_nt: TGTGCCAGCAGCCCTTACGTGGGTGGGTCCGGGGAGCTGTTTTTT
clone_size: .
d_call: .
j_call: TRBJ2-2
v_call: TRBV11-2

cdr3_aa: CSVTDREAFF
cdr3_nt: TGCAGCGTTACAGACAGAGAAGCTTTCTTT
clone_size: .
d_call: .
j_call: TRBJ1-1
v_call: TRBV29-1

cdr3_aa: CASSQGTGHWNTF
cdr3_nt: TGTGCCAGCAGCCAAGGCACCGGTCATTGGAACACCTTC
clone_size: .
d_call: .
j_call: TRBJ1-2
v_call: TRBV4-2

cdr3_aa: CSASTETQYF
cdr3_nt: TGCAGTGCTAGCACAGAGACCCAGTACTTC
clone_size: .
d_call: .
j_call: TRBJ2-5
v_call: TRBV20-1

cdr3_aa: CASSTGQLYGYTF
cdr3_nt: TGTGCCAGTAGTACCGGACAGCTGTATGGCTACACCTTC
clone_size: .
d_call: .
j_call: TRBJ1-2
v_call: TRBV19

cdr3_aa: CASKQAGVGTGTQYF
cdr3_nt: TGTGCCAGCAAACAAGCGGGAGTAGGCACAGGGACCCAGTACTTC
clone_size: once
d_call: TRBD2
j_call: TRBJ2-5
v_call: TRBV11-2

cdr3_aa: CAITRDGTNTGELFF
cdr3_nt: TGTGCCATCACGAGAGACGGGACGAACACCGGGGAGCTGTTTTTT
clone_size: .
d_call: .
j_call: TRBJ2-2
v_call: TRBV10-3

cdr3_aa: CASTPGGEQYF
cdr3_nt: TGTGCCAGCACCCCTGGTGGCGAGCAGTACTTC
clone_size: few
d_call: .
j_call: TRBJ2-7
v_call: TRBV27

cdr3_aa: CASSVQGNQPQHF
cdr3_nt: TGTGCCAGTAGTGTACAGGGAAATCAGCCCCAGCATTTT
clone_size: .
d_call: .
j_call: TRBJ1-5
v_call: TRBV19

cdr3_aa: CASSQVTSGRTTPDNEQFF
cdr3_nt: TGCGCCAGCAGCCAAGTGACTAGCGGGAGAACCACCCCGGACAATGAGCAGTTCTTC
clone_size: .
d_call: TRBD2
j_call: TRBJ2-1
v_call: TRBV4-1

cdr3_aa: CSVDQSNEQFF
cdr3_nt: TGCAGCGTTGACCAGTCAAATGAGCAGTTCTTC
clone_size: few
d_call: .
j_call: TRBJ2-1
v_call: TRBV29-1

cdr3_aa: CAIGQVRTLSYEQYF
cdr3_nt: TGTGCCATCGGTCAAGTCCGGACACTGTCCTACGAGCAGTACTTC
clone_size: few
d_call: .
j_call: TRBJ2-7
v_call: TRBV10-3

cdr3_aa: CASSLGTRVPLPGANVLTF
cdr3_nt: TGTGCCAGCAGCTTAGGGACCAGGGTCCCCCTTCCTGGGGCCAACGTCCTGACTTTC
clone_size: .
d_call: .
j_call: TRBJ2-6
v_call: TRBV11-1

cdr3_aa: CASSFDLGAAKNIQYF
cdr3_nt: TGTGCCAGCAGTTTCGACCTGGGGGCGGCCAAAAACATTCAGTACTTC
clone_size: .
d_call: .
j_call: TRBJ2-4
v_call: TRBV6-5

cdr3_aa: CSVPGQGPEKLFF
cdr3_nt: TGCAGCGTCCCGGGACAGGGCCCTGAAAAACTGTTTTTT
clone_size: .
d_call: TRBD1
j_call: TRBJ1-4
v_call: TRBV29-1

cdr3_aa: CSVDGSSYNEQFF
cdr3_nt: TGCAGCGTTGACGGGAGTAGCTACAATGAGCAGTTCTTC
clone_size: few
d_call: .
j_call: TRBJ2-1
v_call: TRBV29-1

cdr3_aa: CASSPTGGQAEETQYF
cdr3_nt: TGTGCCAGCAGCCCCACGGGGGGACAGGCCGAAGAGACCCAGTACTTC
clone_size: few
d_call: .
j_call: TRBJ2-5
v_call: TRBV7-9

cdr3_aa: CASSQDIDRLIYGYTF
cdr3_nt: TGCGCCAGCAGCCAAGATATTGACAGGTTAATCTATGGCTACACCTTC
clone_size: .
d_call: .
j_call: TRBJ1-2
v_call: TRBV4-1

cdr3_aa: CASSFGREGYNEQFF
cdr3_nt: TGTGCCAGCAGCTTCGGGCGGGAGGGCTACAATGAGCAGTTCTTC
clone_size: .
d_call: TRBD2
j_call: TRBJ2-1
v_call: TRBV5-4

cdr3_aa: CASSLPGYEQYF
cdr3_nt: TGCGCCAGCAGTCTACCTGGCTACGAGCAGTACTTC
clone_size: .
d_call: .
j_call: TRBJ2-7
v_call: TRBV4-1

cdr3_aa: CASEILGNEQFF
cdr3_nt: TGTGCCAGCGAAATCCTTGGGAATGAGCAGTTCTTC
clone_size: .
d_call: .
j_call: TRBJ2-1
v_call: TRBV28

cdr3_aa: CAWSPAGARYTEAFF
cdr3_nt: TGTGCCTGGAGCCCTGCGGGCGCACGGTACACTGAAGCTTTCTTT
clone_size: .
d_call: .
j_call: TRBJ1-1
v_call: TRBV30

cdr3_aa: CASSLFLSNEQFF
cdr3_nt: TGTGCCAGCAGCCTCTTCCTTTCCAATGAGCAGTTCTTC
clone_size: once
d_call: .
j_call: TRBJ2-1
v_call: TRBV7-2